This TCR beta chain was obtained from a study of early T cells in non-severe SARS-CoV-2 infection. On the study more broadly: Sequenced material consisted of bulk RNA (from unsorted whole blood), and chains were unpaired.

V shed 4 bases and J shed 1 base, with 12 bases lying between them. The CDR3 has 15 residues. Germline loops: CDR1 SGHRS, CDR2 YFSETQ. Unique molecular identifiers were attached to individual cDNA molecules. TCRdb independently ran MiXCR on the 5' RACE reads; one entry per CDR3 protein. Of tens of thousands of distinct CDR3 sequences in the sample, about 4.6% were seen once. Study-level points and caveats: VDJdb matching favored anti-spike CD8 responses, missing private and CD4 specificities.

This clonotype occurred many times. Its antigen is unidentified. J is TRBJ2-1 and V is TRBV5-1; possible D gene TRBD1, 6 bases. The sample was whole blood, taken at baseline. The source of this sequence is an adult who was a healthcare worker with PCR-confirmed SARS-CoV-2 infection or an uninfected control (not recorded which). The CDR3 protein is CASSHPGTSYNEQFF. The DNA of the CDR3 is TGCGCCAGCAGCCATCCTGGGACATCCTACAATGAGCAGTTCTTC.